These 12 T cell receptor beta chains were all obtained from the same sample, sequenced in a study of cytomegalovirus exposure and HLA in healthy donors. Researchers ran the PCR with 60 Vbeta and 13 Jbeta primers. TCRdb's copy holds only in-frame clones and misses some; the assay was immunoSEQ multiplex PCR. Of under 150,000 clones detected, roughly 84% appear once; the ten largest clones hold 2% to 2.5%. Sample: PBMCs. Receptor source: a boy under 10 years old in good health and CMV-seronegative.

V usage is TRBV4-3 and J usage is TRBJ2-3; D possibly corresponds to TRBD1 (6 bases). The germline gives CDR1 LGHNA, CDR2 YSLEER. V shed 3 bases and J shed 12 bases, with 19 bases lying between them. This CDR3 has 14 residues. This CDR3 is CASSQRTGTPHQYF. The CDR3 DNA is TGCGCCAGCAGCCAGAGGACCGGGACACCCCACCAGTATTTT.

This clone was observed once. The chain combines TRBV18 with TRBJ2-3; maybe TRBD2 (6 bases). The CDR3 loop spans 14 amino acids. Trimming pared 2 bases from V and 4 bases from J, leaving 10 bases between. Germline lookup yields CDR1 KGHSH and CDR2 LQKENI. The DNA of the CDR3 is TGTGCCAGCTCACCAGGCGGGGAGGCAGATACGCAGTATTTT. Amino acids: CASSPGGEADTQYF.

The count of this clone is one. The chain recombines TRBV28 with TRBJ2-2; D might be TRBD2 (6 bases). Trimming cost V 7 bases and J 5 bases, with 23 bases left between them. CDR3 length: 17 amino acids. Germline V gene sequence: CDR1 MDHEN, CDR2 SYDVKM. The CDR3 loop is CASKEGRRETLTGELFF. The CDR3 bases are TGTGCCAGCAAGGAGGGAAGACGGGAGACCTTAACCGGGGAGCTGTTTTTT.

V usage is TRBV18 and J usage is TRBJ1-5; TRBD1 might be the D (6 bases). Germline lookup yields CDR1 KGHSH and CDR2 LQKENI. V gave up 6 bases and J gave up 5 bases, with 17 bases separating them. The CDR3 totals 15 residues. The chain's CDR3 is CASSDQGGAHQPQHF. CDR3 DNA: TGTGCCAGCTCTGACCAAGGGGGGGCACATCAGCCCCAGCATTTT.

The chain employs TRBV4-3 and TRBJ2-5; D ambiguous. The V gene's germline CDR1 is LGHNA and CDR2 YSLEER. The CDR3 is 13 amino acids. V lost 0 bases and J 4 bases, leaving 6 bases between the germline ends. The CDR3 loop is CASSQDFGETQYF. CDR3 coding DNA: TGCGCCAGCAGCCAAGATTTCGGAGAGACCCAGTACTTC.

The chain is built from TRBV2 and TRBJ1-1, with D possibly matching TRBD1 (5 bases). The V and J ends lost 4 bases and 3 bases respectively, with 9 bases between them. The CDR3 sequence is 13 residues long. The germline gives CDR1 SNHLY, CDR2 FYNNEI. The DNA for the CDR3 is TGTGCCAGCAGTGTCAGGGTCGACACTGAAGCTTTCTTT. This codes for CASSVRVDTEAFF.

The chain has TRBV5-4 and TRBJ2-5; D is uncertain. The J call could be wrong; TRBJ2-7 is a better fit for the DNA end. Germline loops: CDR1 SGHNT, CDR2 YYREEE (reference sequence). This CDR3 is 14 amino acids long. The CDR3 DNA reads TGTGCCAGCAGCTTGGGCCAGGTCCGATACGAGCAGTACTTC. Residues: CASSLGQVRYEQYF.

This clone occurred a few times. Other DNA sequences of this sample code for an identical CDR3. The chain is built from TRBV5-1 and TRBJ2-3; D is possibly TRBD1 (5 bases). V lost 1 base to trimming and J lost 0 bases, with 6 bases between them. Per the germline V gene, CDR1 is SGHRS and CDR2 is YFSETQ. CDR3 length: 14 amino acids. As DNA, the CDR3 is TGCGCCAGCAGCTTGCAGGGAAGCACAGATACGCAGTATTTT. Translation gives CASSLQGSTDTQYF. Variable domain in full (rest from reference TRBV5-1 and TRBJ2-3): KAGVTQTPRYLIKTRGQQVTLSCSPISGHRSVSWYQQTPGQGLQFLFEYFSETQRNKGNFPGRFSGRQFSNSRSEMNVSTLELGDSALYLCASSLQGSTDTQYFGPGTRLTVL.

The chain has TRBV11-2 and TRBJ2-1; 7 bases match TRBD1. Losses at the gene ends were 6 bases for V and 7 bases for J; bases not matched to a gene: 9. There are 14 residues in the CDR3. Germline V gene sequence: CDR1 SGHAT, CDR2 FQNNGV. Here the CDR3 DNA reads TGTGCCAGCAGTTTTACCGGGACAGAGAATGAGCAGTTCTTC. Protein product: CASSFTGTENEQFF.

The chain has TRBV2 and TRBJ2-1, with 7 bases that match TRBD2. V trimming: 8 bases; J trimming: 6 bases; junction bases outside the gene matches: 10. The germline gives CDR1 SNHLY, CDR2 FYNNEI. The CDR3 has 14 amino acids. CDR3 amino acids: CASVGLRGSNEQFF. Here the CDR3 DNA reads TGTGCCAGCGTCGGATTGCGGGGGAGCAATGAGCAGTTCTTC.

This chain uses TRBV4-2 with TRBJ2-6; a weak D match, TRBD1 (5 bases). V was pared by 9 bases and J by 0 bases, with 18 bases between. Germline V gene lookup returns CDR1 LGHNA and CDR2 YNFKEQ. This CDR3 is built from 17 residues. For the CDR3, the DNA is TGTGCCAGTATGATTTCGGACACAAGCTCTGGGGCCAACGTCCTGACTTTC. This gives the protein CASMISDTSSGANVLTF.

The V gene is TRBV9, the J gene TRBJ2-7; 12 nucleotides agree with TRBD1. V shed 2 bases and J 3 bases; nucleotides not matched to a gene: 3. The length of the CDR3 is 15 residues. Germline V lookup: CDR1 SGDLS, CDR2 YYNGEE. CDR3 DNA: TGTGCCAGCAGCGTTGGGACAGGGGGCGGCTACGAGCAGTACTTC. It yields the protein CASSVGTGGGYEQYF.